The rows below give T cell receptor beta chains drawn from one sample of a study of blood T cell repertoires in COVID-19. Data came from immunoSEQ multiplex PCR; TCRdb stores just in-frame clones and leaves some out. The profile covers about 150,000 clones, with approximately 83% appearing a single time and around an eighth taken by the ten largest. Sequenced input: peripheral blood. These receptors originate from a woman aged 55-69 years with COVID-19, enrolled during active disease. CDR3s include the opening cysteine and the closing phenylalanine or tryptophan. D genes are given only for firm matches. A clone size is listed for some rows: how often the clone was seen (once, few, many), or a class if it is expanded.

j_gene: TRBJ2-3; v_gene: TRBV7-7; d_gene: TRBD2; abundance: -; CDR3nt: TGTGCTAGCAGCTTGGCGGGAGGGGATACGCAGTATTTT; CDR3aa: CASSLAGGDTQYF
j_gene: TRBJ1-2; v_gene: TRBV7-2; d_gene: -; abundance: -; CDR3nt: TGTGCCAGCAGGGAGCCGGTAGCCTTCTATGGCTACACCTTC; CDR3aa: CASREPVAFYGYTF
j_gene: TRBJ2-3; v_gene: TRBV7-9; d_gene: -; abundance: -; CDR3nt: TGTGCCAGCAGCTTTCTTAGCACAGATACGCAGTATTTT; CDR3aa: CASSFLSTDTQYF
j_gene: TRBJ2-2; v_gene: TRBV10-1; d_gene: -; abundance: -; CDR3nt: TGCGCCAGCAGTCTTTCGCTGGCAGGGGAGCTGTTTTTT; CDR3aa: CASSLSLAGELFF
j_gene: TRBJ1-2; v_gene: TRBV9; d_gene: -; abundance: once; CDR3nt: TGTGCCAGCAGCGTAGATCCGTCAGGGCACTATGGCTACACCTTC; CDR3aa: CASSVDPSGHYGYTF
j_gene: TRBJ1-6; v_gene: TRBV6-5; d_gene: -; abundance: -; CDR3nt: TGTGCCAGCAAGATGGGGGGAGCCAATTCACCCCTCCACTTT; CDR3aa: CASKMGGANSPLHF
j_gene: TRBJ2-7; v_gene: TRBV11-2; d_gene: TRBD2; abundance: -; CDR3nt: TGTGCCAGCAGCTTATTCGGGGAGGGAGCCGAGCAGTACTTC; CDR3aa: CASSLFGEGAEQYF
j_gene: TRBJ1-1; v_gene: TRBV29-1; d_gene: -; abundance: -; CDR3nt: TGCAGCGTCCGGCGCATCCGGAGCACTGAAGCTTTCTTT; CDR3aa: CSVRRIRSTEAFF
j_gene: TRBJ1-1; v_gene: TRBV18; d_gene: -; abundance: -; CDR3nt: TGTGCCAGCTCATCCGGGACACCGAACACTGAAGCTTTCTTT; CDR3aa: CASSSGTPNTEAFF
j_gene: TRBJ1-5; v_gene: TRBV6-5; d_gene: TRBD1; abundance: once; CDR3nt: TGTGCCAGCAGAACAGGGGGGCACAGCAATCAGCCCCAGCATTTT; CDR3aa: CASRTGGHSNQPQHF